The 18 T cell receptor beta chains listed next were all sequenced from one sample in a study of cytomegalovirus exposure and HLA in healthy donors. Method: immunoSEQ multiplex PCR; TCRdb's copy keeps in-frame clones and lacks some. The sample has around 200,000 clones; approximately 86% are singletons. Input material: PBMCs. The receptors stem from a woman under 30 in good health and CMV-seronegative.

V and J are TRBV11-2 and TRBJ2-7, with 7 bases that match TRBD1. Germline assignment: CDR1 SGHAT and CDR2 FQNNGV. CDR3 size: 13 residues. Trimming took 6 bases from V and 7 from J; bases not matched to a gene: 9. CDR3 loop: CASRDLGGREQYF. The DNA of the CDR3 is TGTGCCAGCAGGGACCTAGGGGGCCGGGAGCAGTACTTC.

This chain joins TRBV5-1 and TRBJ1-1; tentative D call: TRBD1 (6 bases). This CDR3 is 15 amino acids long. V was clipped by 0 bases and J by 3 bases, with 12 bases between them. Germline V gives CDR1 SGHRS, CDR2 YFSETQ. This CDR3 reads CASSLEWGPDTEAFF. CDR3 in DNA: TGCGCCAGCAGCTTGGAGTGGGGGCCAGACACTGAAGCTTTCTTT.

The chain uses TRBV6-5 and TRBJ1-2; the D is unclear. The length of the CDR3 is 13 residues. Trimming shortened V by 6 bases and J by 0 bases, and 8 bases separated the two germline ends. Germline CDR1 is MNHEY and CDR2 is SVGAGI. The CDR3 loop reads CASRRASNYGYTF. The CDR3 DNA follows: TGTGCCAGCAGGAGGGCGTCTAACTATGGCTACACCTTC.

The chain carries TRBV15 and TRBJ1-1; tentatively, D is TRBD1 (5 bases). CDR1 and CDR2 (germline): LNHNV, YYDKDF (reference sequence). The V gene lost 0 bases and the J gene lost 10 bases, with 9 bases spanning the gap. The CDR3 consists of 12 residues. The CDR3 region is CATSRDRRGAFF. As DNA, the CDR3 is TGTGCCACCAGCAGAGACCGAAGGGGAGCTTTCTTT.

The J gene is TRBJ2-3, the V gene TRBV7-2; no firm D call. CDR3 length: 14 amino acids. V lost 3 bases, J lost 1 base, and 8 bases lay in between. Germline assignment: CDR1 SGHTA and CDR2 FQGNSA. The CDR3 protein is CASSFLAGTDTQYF. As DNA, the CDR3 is TGTGCCAGCAGCTTTTTGGCGGGCACAGATACGCAGTATTTT.

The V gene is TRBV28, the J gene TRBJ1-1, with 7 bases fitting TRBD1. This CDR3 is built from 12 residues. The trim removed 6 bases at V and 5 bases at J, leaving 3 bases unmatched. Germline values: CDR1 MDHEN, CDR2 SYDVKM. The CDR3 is CASSQTGTEAFF. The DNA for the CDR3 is TGTGCCAGCAGCCAGACAGGGACTGAAGCTTTCTTT.

CDR3 DNA: TGCGCCAGCAGCCAAGGGCCCCGATCCACTGAAGCTTTCTTT. Translated, it gives CASSQGPRSTEAFF. V usage is TRBV4-1 and J usage is TRBJ1-1, with no clear D. Trimming shortened V by 1 base and J by 4 bases, and 10 bases separated the two germline ends. CDR1 and CDR2 (germline): MGHRA, YSYEKL. This CDR3 region has 14 residues.

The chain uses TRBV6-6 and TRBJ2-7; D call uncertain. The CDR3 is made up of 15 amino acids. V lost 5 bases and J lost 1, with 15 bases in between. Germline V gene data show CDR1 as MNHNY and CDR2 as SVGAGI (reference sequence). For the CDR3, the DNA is TGTGCCAGCAGTCCCGTCCGAGTGAGGTCCTACGAGCAGTACTTC. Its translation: CASSPVRVRSYEQYF.

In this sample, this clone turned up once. The CDR3 bases are TGTGCCAGCAGCGTCGACCGGGACAGGGACGACCTTGGCTATGGCTACACCTTC. This sequence encodes CASSVDRDRDDLGYGYTF. This chain joins TRBV9 and TRBJ1-2; 9 bases agree with TRBD1. V lost 2 bases and J lost 4; bases outside the gene matches: 15. Germline loops: CDR1 SGDLS, CDR2 YYNGEE. The CDR3 loop spans 18 amino acids.

The CDR3 nucleotides read TGTGCCAGCAGCGTAGAAAGCGGGAGAGGGGAGCAGTTCTTC. Its protein is CASSVESGRGEQFF. The chain links TRBV9 to TRBJ2-1; 8 positions match TRBD2. Germline loops: CDR1 SGDLS, CDR2 YYNGEE. Losses at the gene ends were 0 bases for V and 10 bases for J; bases not matched to a gene: 6. The CDR3 has 14 residues.

The DNA for the CDR3 is TGTGCCAGCAGTCGGACACGCTACGAGCAGTACTTC. It is translated as CASSRTRYEQYF. The chain couples TRBV28 to TRBJ2-7; tentative D call: TRBD1 (5 bases). This CDR3 has 12 residues. V was pared by 5 bases and J by 3 bases, with 8 bases between. Germline V gives CDR1 MDHEN, CDR2 SYDVKM.

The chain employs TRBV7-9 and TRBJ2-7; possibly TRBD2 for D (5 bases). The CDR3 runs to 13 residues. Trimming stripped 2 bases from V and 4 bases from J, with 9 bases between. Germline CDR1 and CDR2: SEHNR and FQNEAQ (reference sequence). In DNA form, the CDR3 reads TGTGCCAGCAGCTTAATTGGGGAGTACGAGCAGTACTTC. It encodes CASSLIGEYEQYF.

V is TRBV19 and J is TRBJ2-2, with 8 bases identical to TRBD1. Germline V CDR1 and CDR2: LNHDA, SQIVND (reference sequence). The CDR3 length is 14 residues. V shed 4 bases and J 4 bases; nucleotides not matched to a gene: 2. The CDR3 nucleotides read TGTGCCAGTAGTACCGACAGGGGCACCGGGGAGCTGTTTTTT. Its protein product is CASSTDRGTGELFF.

The CDR3 DNA is TGCAGCGTTGAATCGGACACCGCGCCCCGCGAGACCCAGTACTTC. Translated: CSVESDTAPRETQYF. V is TRBV29-1 and J is TRBJ2-5, with D tentatively TRBD1 (5 bases). Germline-derived CDR1 and CDR2 are SQVTM and ANQGSEA. This CDR3 is 15 amino acids long. The V end lost 2 bases, the J end lost 5 bases, and 18 bases lay between the germline ends.

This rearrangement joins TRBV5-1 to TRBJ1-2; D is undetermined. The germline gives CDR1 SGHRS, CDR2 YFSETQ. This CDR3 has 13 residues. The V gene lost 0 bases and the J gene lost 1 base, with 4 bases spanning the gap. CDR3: CASSLDSNYGYTF. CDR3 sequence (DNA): TGCGCCAGCAGCTTGGACAGTAACTATGGCTACACCTTC. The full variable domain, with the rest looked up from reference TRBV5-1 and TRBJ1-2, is KAGVTQTPRYLIKTRGQQVTLSCSPISGHRSVSWYQQTPGQGLQFLFEYFSETQRNKGNFPGRFSGRQFSNSRSEMNVSTLELGDSALYLCASSLDSNYGYTFGSGTRLTVV.

CDR3 bases: TGTGCCAGCAGTGAGCCGGGACAGGTTAACTATGGCTACACCTTC. Encoded protein: CASSEPGQVNYGYTF. The V and J genes are TRBV2 and TRBJ1-2, with TRBD1 matching 8 bases. V lost 3 bases to trimming and J lost 1 base; unmatched junction nucleotides: 4. There are 15 residues in the CDR3. Germline CDR1 SNHLY, CDR2 FYNNEI.

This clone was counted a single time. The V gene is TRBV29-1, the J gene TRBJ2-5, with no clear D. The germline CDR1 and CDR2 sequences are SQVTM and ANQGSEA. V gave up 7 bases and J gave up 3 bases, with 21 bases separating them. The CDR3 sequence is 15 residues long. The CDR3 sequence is CSGWVGFGGKETQYF. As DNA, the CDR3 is TGCAGCGGGTGGGTGGGTTTTGGCGGTAAAGAGACCCAGTACTTC.

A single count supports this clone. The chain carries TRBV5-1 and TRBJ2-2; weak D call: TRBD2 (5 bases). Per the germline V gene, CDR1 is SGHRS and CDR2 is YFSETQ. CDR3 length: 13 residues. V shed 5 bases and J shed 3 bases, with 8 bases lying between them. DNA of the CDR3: TGCGCCAGCAGTCAGCGGTACACCGGGGAGCTGTTTTTT. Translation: CASSQRYTGELFF.